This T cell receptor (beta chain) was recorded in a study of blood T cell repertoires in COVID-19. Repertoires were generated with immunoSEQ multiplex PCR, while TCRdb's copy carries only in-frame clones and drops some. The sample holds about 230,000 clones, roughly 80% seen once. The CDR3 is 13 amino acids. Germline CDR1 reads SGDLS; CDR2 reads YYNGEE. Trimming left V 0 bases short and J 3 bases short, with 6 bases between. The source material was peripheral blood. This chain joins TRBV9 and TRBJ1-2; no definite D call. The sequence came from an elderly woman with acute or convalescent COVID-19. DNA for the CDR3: TGTGCCAGCAGCGTAGGCACGGACTATGGCTACACCTTC. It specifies CASSVGTDYGYTF.